This paragraph covers one TCR beta chain sequence. V shed 8 bases, J shed 1 base, and the junction held 7 bases outside the gene matches. The CDR3 consists of 13 residues. CDR1 and CDR2 from the germline V gene are SQVTM and ANQGSEA. These data originate in a study of blood T cell repertoires in COVID-19. Study information: The study drew acute and convalescent COVID-19 samples from the United States, Italy and Spain. T cells, B-cell-depleted T cells, or PBMCs provided the cDNA or gDNA that served as material.

Per the original data handling: Amplification with reference gene primers provided the estimates of nucleated cell counts. Produced via immunoSEQ multiplex PCR; TCRdb's table is partial and in-frame only. The DNA gave D and trimming, while V, J and clone size come from that table. The repertoire holds approximately 350,000 clones, with more than 75% as singletons. This TCR was sampled from a woman under 30 who had recovered from COVID-19. Sequenced sample: peripheral blood. This rearrangement joins TRBV29-1 to TRBJ1-1; 7 bases align to TRBD1. The CDR3 region has the DNA TGCAGCCTTGGGACAGATCGGAACACTGAAGCTTTCTTT. The encoded protein is CSLGTDRNTEAFF.